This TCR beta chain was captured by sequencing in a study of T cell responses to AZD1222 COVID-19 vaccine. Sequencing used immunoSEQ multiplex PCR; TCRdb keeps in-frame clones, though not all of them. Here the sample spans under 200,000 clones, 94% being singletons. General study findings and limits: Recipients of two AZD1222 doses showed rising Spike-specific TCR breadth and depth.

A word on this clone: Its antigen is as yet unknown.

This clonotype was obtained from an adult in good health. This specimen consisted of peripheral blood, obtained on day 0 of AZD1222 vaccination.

CDR3 sequence: CASSPTGSGGYTF. The CDR3 DNA reads TGTGCCAGCTCACCGACAGGGTCGGGTGGCTACACCTTC. The chain employs TRBV18 and TRBJ1-2, with 7 nucleotides matching TRBD1. With V trimmed by 3 bases and J by 7 bases, 5 bases remained unmatched. Germline CDR1 reads KGHSH; CDR2 reads LQKENI. The CDR3 loop spans 13 amino acids.